This TCR beta chain emerged from a study of cytomegalovirus exposure and HLA in healthy donors. As to this clone: Its antigen is not identified.

General study results and limits: A highly shared variant cluster was judged a likely technical artifact. Later work found most CMV-associated TCR beta chains apparently HLA-restricted.

CDR1 and CDR2 (germline): SGHDT, YYEEEE. Trimming removed 6 bases at V and 10 bases at J, with 20 bases between. CDR3 length: 15 residues. PCR used 60 Vbeta primers and 13 Jbeta primers. The repertoire was sequenced with immunoSEQ multiplex PCR; TCRdb's copy has only in-frame clones and lacks some. The sample lists 110,000 or so clones, under 70% seen once, with 7.5% to 9% in the top ten. The specimen was PBMCs. This chain links TRBV5-6 with TRBJ1-6; possibly TRBD1 for D (6 bases). This clonotype was obtained from a man between 18 and 35 years old in good health and CMV-seropositive. The CDR3 region has the DNA TGTGCCAGCACCATAATCGGGGGGGCACAATCACCCCTCCACTTT. This codes for CASTIIGGAQSPLHF.